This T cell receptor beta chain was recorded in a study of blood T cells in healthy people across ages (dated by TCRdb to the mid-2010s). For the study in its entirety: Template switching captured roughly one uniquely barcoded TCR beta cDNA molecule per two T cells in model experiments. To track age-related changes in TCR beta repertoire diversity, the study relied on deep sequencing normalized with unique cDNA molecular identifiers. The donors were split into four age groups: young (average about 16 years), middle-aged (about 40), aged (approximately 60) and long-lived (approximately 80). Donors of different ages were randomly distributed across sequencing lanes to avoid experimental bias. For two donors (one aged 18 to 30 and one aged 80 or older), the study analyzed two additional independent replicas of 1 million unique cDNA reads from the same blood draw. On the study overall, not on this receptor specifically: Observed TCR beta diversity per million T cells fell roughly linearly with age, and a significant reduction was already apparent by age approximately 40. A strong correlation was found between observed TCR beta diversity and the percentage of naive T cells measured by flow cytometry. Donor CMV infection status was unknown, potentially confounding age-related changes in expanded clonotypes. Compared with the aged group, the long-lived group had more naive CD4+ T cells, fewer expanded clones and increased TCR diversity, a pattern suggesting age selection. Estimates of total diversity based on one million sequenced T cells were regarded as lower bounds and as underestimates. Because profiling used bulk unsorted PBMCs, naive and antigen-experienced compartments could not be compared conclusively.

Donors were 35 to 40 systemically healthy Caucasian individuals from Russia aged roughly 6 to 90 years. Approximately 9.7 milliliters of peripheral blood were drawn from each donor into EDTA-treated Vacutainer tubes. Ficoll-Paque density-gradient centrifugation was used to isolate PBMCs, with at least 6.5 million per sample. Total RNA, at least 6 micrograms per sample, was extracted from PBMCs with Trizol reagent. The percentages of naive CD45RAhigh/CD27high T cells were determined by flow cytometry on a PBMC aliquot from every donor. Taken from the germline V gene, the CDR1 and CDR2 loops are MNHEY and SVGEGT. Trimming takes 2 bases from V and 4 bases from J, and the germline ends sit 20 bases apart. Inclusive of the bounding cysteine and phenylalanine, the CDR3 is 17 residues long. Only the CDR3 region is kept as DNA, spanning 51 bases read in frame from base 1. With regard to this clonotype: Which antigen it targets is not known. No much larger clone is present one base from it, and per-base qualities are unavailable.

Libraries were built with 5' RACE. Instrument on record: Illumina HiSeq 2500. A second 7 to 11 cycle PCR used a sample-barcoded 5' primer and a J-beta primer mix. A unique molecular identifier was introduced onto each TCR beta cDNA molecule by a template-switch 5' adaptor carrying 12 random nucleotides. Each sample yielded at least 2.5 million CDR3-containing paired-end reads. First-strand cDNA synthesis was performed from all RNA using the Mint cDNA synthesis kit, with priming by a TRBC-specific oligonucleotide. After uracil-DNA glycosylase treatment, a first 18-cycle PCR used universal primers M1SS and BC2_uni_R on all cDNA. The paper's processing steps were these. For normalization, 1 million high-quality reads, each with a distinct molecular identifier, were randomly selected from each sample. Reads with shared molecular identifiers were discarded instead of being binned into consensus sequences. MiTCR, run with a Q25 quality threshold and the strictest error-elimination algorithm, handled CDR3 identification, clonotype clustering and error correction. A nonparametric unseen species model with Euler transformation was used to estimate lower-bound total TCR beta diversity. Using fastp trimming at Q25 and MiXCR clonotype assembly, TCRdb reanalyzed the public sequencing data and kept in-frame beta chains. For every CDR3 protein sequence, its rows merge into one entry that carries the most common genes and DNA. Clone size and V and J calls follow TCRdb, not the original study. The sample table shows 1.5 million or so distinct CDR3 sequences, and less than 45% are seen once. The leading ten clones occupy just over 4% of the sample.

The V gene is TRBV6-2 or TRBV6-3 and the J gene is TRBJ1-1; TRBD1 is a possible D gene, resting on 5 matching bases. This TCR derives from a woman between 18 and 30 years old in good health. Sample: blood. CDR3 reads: CASSYPPLRGGRTEAFF. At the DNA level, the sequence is TGTGCCAGCAGTTACCCTCCTCTCCGGGGCGGGCGCACTGAAGCTTTCTTT.